A single T cell receptor beta chain is shown here with its context. This sample is part of a study of CD8 T cells in Susac syndrome. With random hexamers, 0.5 to 1 ug RNA was reverse transcribed. A multiplex approach, immunoSEQ multiplex PCR, amplified TCR beta CDR3 across 54 Vbeta and 13 Jbeta. TCRdb called the immunoSEQ multiplex PCR reads again in MiXCR, with one record for every CDR3 protein. Seen here are over 300,000 distinct CDR3 sequences, approximately 90% observed once, and the top ten hold less than 0.08%. Control patients had untreated stable or active relapsing-remitting multiple sclerosis by revised McDonald criteria. V shed 7 bases and J shed 9 bases, with 13 bases lying between them. Germline CDR1 LNHDA, CDR2 SQIVND (reference sequence). CDR3 size: 12 residues.

Sequencing was carried out using CD4+ T cells from PBMCs. This chain links TRBV19 with TRBJ1-5; D gene ambiguous. The sequence came from a human donor with multiple sclerosis. CDR3: CASTGSMGPQHF. DNA for the CDR3: TGTGCCAGTACTGGCAGTATGGGGCCCCAGCATTTT.